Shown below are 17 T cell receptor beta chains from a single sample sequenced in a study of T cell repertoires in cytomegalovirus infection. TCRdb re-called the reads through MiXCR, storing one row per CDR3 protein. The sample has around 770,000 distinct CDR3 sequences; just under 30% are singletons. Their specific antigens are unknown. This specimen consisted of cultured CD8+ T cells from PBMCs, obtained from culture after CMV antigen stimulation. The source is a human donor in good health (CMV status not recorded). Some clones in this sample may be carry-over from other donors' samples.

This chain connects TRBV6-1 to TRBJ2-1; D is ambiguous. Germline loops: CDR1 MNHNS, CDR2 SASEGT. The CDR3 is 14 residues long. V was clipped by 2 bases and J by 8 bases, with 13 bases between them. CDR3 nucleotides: TGTGCCAGCAGTGAAATGGCCTCCTTCGATGAGCAGTTCTTC. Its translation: CASSEMASFDEQFF.

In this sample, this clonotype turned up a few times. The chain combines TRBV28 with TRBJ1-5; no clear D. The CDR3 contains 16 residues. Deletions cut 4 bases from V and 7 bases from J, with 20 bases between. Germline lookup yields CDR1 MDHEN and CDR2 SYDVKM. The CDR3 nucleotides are TGTGCCAGCAGTTCCTCCCTAACGGACGCCCGGCAGCCCCAGCATTTT. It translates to CASSSSLTDARQPQHF.

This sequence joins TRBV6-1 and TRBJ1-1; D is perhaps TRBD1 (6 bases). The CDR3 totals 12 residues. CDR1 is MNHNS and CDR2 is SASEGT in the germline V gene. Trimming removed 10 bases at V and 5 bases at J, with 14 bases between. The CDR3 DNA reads TGTGCCACCATACAGGGATGGACTGAAGCTTTCTTT. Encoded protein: CATIQGWTEAFF.

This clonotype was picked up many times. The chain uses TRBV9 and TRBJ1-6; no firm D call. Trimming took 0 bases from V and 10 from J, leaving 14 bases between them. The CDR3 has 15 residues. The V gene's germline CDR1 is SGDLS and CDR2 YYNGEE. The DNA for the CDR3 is TGTGCCAGCAGCGTAGGAGGCGCCCAGAGGTCACCCCTCCACTTT. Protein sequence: CASSVGGAQRSPLHF.

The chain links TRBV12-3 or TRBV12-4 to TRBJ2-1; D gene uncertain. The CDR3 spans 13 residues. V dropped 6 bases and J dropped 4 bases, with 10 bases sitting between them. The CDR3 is CASSSSPYNEQFF. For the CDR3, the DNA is TGTGCCAGCAGCTCGAGCCCTTACAATGAGCAGTTCTTC.

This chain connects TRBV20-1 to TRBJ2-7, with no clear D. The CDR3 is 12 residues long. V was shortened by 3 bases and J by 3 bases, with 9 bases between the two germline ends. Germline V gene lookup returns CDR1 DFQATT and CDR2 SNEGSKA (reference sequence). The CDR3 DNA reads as TGCAGTGCTAGTGGGCCGCGCTACGAGCAGTACTTC. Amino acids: CSASGPRYEQYF.

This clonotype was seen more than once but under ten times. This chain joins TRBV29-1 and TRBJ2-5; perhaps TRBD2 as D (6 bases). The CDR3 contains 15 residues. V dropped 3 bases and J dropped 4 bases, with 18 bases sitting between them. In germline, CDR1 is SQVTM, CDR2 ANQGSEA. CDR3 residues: CSVEEGTSLRETQYF. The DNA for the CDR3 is TGCAGCGTTGAGGAGGGTACTAGTTTAAGAGAGACCCAGTACTTC.

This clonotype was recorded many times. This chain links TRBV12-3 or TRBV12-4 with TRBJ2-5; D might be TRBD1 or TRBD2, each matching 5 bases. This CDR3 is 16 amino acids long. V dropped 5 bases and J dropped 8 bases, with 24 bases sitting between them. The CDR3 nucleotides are TGTGCCAGCAGTGGCGGCCTTACCCGCCGGGACCTCACCCAGTACTTC. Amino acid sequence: CASSGGLTRRDLTQYF.

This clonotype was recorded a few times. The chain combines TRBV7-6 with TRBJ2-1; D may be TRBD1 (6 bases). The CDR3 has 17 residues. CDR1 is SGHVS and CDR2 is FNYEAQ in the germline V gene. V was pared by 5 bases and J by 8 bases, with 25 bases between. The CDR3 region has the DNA TGTGCCAGCAGCCCGTACTACGCAACAGGGTTTAGGGATGAGCAGTTCTTC. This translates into CASSPYYATGFRDEQFF.

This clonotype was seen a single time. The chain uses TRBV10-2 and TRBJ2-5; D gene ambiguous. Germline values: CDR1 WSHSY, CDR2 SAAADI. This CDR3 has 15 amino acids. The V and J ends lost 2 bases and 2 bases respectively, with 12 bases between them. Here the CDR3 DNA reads TGCGCCAGCAGTGAGCCTAGGAGAGATCAAGAGACCCAGTACTTC. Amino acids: CASSEPRRDQETQYF.

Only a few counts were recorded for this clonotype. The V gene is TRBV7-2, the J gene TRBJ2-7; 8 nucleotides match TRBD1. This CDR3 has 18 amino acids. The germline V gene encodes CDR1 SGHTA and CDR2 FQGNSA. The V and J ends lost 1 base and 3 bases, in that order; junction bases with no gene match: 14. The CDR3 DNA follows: TGTGCCAGCAGCTTAGTGCGGGACAGGAGATTTAGGGGCTACGAGCAGTACGTC. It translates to CASSLVRDRRFRGYEQYV.

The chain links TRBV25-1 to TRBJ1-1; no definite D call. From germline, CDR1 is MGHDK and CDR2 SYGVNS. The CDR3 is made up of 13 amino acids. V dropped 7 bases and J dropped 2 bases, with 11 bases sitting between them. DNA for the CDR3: TGTGCCAGCAACGATCCCGGTAACACTGAAGCTTTCTTT. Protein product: CASNDPGNTEAFF.

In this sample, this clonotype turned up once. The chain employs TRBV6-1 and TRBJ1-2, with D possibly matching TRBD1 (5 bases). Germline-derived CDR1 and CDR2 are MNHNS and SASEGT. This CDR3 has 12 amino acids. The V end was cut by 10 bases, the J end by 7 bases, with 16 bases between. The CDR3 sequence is CATYPGVPGYTF. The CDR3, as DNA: TGTGCCACCTACCCGGGGGTGCCTGGCTACACCTTC.

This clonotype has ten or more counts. CDR3 sequence: CASRTTNEKLFF. CDR3 in DNA: TGTGCCAGCCGAACAACTAATGAAAAACTGTTTTTT. This chain uses TRBV12-3 or TRBV12-4 with TRBJ1-4; D gene uncertain. Trimming removed 8 bases from V and 0 bases from J, with 4 bases in between. The length of the CDR3 is 12 residues.

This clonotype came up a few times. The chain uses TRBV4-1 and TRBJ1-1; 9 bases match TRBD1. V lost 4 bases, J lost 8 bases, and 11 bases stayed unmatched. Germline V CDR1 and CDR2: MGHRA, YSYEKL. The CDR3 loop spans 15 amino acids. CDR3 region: CASSLSSDRGREAFF. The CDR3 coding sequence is TGCGCCAGCAGCCTCTCCTCCGACAGGGGGAGGGAAGCTTTCTTT.

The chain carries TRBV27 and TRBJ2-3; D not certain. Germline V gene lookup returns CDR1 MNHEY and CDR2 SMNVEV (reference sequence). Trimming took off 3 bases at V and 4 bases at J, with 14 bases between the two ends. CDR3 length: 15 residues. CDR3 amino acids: CASSLRRNVADTQYF. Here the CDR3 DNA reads TGTGCCAGCAGTTTGCGACGAAATGTTGCAGATACGCAGTATTTT.

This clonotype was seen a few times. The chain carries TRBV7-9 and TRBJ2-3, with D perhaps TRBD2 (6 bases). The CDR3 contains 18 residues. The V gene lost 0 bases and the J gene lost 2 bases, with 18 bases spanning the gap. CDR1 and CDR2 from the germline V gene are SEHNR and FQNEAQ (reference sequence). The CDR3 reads CASSLALRLADHTDTQYF. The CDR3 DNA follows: TGTGCCAGCAGCTTAGCGCTTAGGTTAGCGGATCACACAGATACGCAGTATTTT.